This T cell receptor beta chain came from a study of T cell responses to AZD1222 COVID-19 vaccine. Regarding the study as a whole: Spike-specific TCR breadth and depth both grew after two AZD1222 doses. The sample set comprised mostly white British donors with more females, and clonal diversity was possibly underestimated.

Using immunoSEQ multiplex PCR, the repertoire was profiled, and TCRdb retains in-frame clones only, with some absent. The sample gives approximately 130,000 clones, more than 85% of which show up once; under 3.5% is in the top ten. Concerning this clone itself: Its antigen remains unidentified.

CDR3 size: 14 residues. After removal of 1 base from V and 1 base from J, the junction contained 1 base not matched to a gene. Germline V CDR1 and CDR2: LGHNA, YSLEER. The chain has TRBV4-3 and TRBJ2-7; 7 nucleotides agree with TRBD1. The material sequenced was peripheral blood, taken on day 0 of AZD1222 vaccination. This TCR was recovered from an adult in good health. The CDR3 here is CASSQGQGSYEQYF. The CDR3 DNA sequence: TGCGCCAGCAGCCAAGGACAGGGTTCCTACGAGCAGTACTTC.